This T cell receptor beta chain was sequenced in a study of blood T cell repertoires in COVID-19. Trimming stripped 2 bases from V and 6 bases from J, with 16 bases between. CDR3 length: 15 residues. Germline V gene lookup returns CDR1 SNHLY and CDR2 FYNNEI. Only in-frame clones appear in the TCRdb table, and some are missing; sequencing was by immunoSEQ multiplex PCR. The sample lists about 200,000 clones, about 95% seen once, with around 0.8% in the top ten. This TCR was recovered from a man aged 30-40 years with COVID-19, enrolled during active disease. The rearrangement uses TRBV2 and TRBJ1-1, with TRBD1 as a possible D gene (6 bases). Sequences were obtained from peripheral blood. The CDR3 sequence is CASSESTGIESEAFF. CDR3 nucleotide sequence: TGTGCCAGCAGTGAATCTACAGGGATCGAGTCTGAAGCTTTCTTT.